Presented here are 13 T cell receptor beta chains from one specimen sequenced in a study of human T cells and chemical hapten exposure. TCRdb independently ran MiXCR on the RACE reads; one entry per CDR3 protein. The sample lists 80,000 to 95,000 distinct CDR3 sequences; roughly a tenth were seen once. Time point denoted: pre-sensitization, week 0. Treatment defined: therapeutic diphenylcyclopropenone sensitization with weekly scalp DPC. The sample in question was whole blood, obtained in connection with sensitization to the hapten diphenylcyclopropenone (DPC). The receptors were gathered from a woman aged 40-49 years with alopecia areata. Some clones in this sample may be carry-over from other donors' samples.

The chain employs TRBV10-3 and TRBJ2-5; TRBD1 matches 8 bases. This CDR3 comprises 14 residues. Germline V CDR1 and CDR2: ENHRY, SYGVKD. The V and J ends lost 6 bases and 5 bases, in that order; junction bases with no gene match: 8. CDR3 bases: TGTGCCATCAGACTGGACAGGGCGGGGGAGACCCAGTACTTC. It encodes CAIRLDRAGETQYF.

V usage is TRBV30 and J usage is TRBJ2-5; D remains ambiguous. V lost 3 bases and J 4 bases, leaving 9 bases between the germline ends. The CDR3 covers 12 residues. Per germline, CDR1 GTSNPN and CDR2 SVGIG (reference sequence). The CDR3 coding sequence is TGTGCCTGGAGGTCTTCACGAGAGACCCAGTACTTC. Protein sequence: CAWRSSRETQYF.

The table lists this clonotype with many counts. The chain combines TRBV6-2 or TRBV6-3 with TRBJ2-3; 8 bases agree with TRBD2. Germline values: CDR1 MNHEY, CDR2 SVGEGT. This CDR3 has 14 amino acids. V was pared by 4 bases and J by 2 bases, with 2 bases of the junction left unmatched. In DNA form, the CDR3 reads TGTGCCAGCAGTTTGACTAGCGCCACAGATACGCAGTATTTT. Its translation is CASSLTSATDTQYF.

This clonotype was observed many times. V gene TRBV18 combines with J gene TRBJ2-1; D remains ambiguous. Germline V CDR1 and CDR2: KGHSH, LQKENI. This CDR3 is built from 12 residues. The germline V and J ends were trimmed by 2 bases and 7 bases, with 6 bases remaining between them. CDR3 protein: CASSPWDNEQFF. The CDR3 nucleotides read TGTGCCAGCTCACCATGGGATAATGAGCAGTTCTTC.

The genes are TRBV27 and TRBJ2-7, with D perhaps TRBD1 (6 bases). CDR1 MNHEY and CDR2 SMNVEV come from the germline V gene (reference sequence). The CDR3 runs 20 residues. The V end lost 5 bases, the J end lost 3 bases, and 32 bases lay between the germline ends. DNA for the CDR3: TGTGCCAGCAGTGGTATGCCGGGACATTGGAAGGCGGCTGAAAGCTACGAGCAGTACTTC. It translates to CASSGMPGHWKAAESYEQYF.

This clonotype was recorded at least ten times. The chain employs TRBV2 and TRBJ2-3; no definite D call. The CDR3 loop spans 12 amino acids. The V end lost 7 bases, the J end lost 0 bases, and 5 bases lay between the germline ends. CDR1 is SNHLY and CDR2 is FYNNEI in the germline V gene. In DNA form, the CDR3 reads TGTGCCAGCAAGGATAGCACAGATACGCAGTATTTT. It translates to CASKDSTDTQYF.

The table lists this clonotype with a few counts. The chain uses TRBV3-1 and TRBJ2-7, with D possibly matching TRBD1 (6 bases). The CDR3 has 13 amino acids. The germline CDR1 and CDR2 sequences are LGHDT and YNNKEL (reference sequence). Trimming left V 5 bases short and J 10 bases short, with 18 bases between. DNA for the CDR3: TGTGCCAGCAGCGCGAATTGGCAGGGGCAACAGTACTTC. Its protein product is CASSANWQGQQYF.

This clonotype has more than one count but fewer than ten. The CDR3 coding sequence is TGTGCCAGCTCACCGCTGGGGATCCAGGAGACCCAGTACTTC. It translates to CASSPLGIQETQYF. The chain recombines TRBV18 with TRBJ2-5; D unresolved. Germline CDR1 reads KGHSH; CDR2 reads LQKENI. The germline V and J ends were trimmed by 3 bases and 5 bases, with 13 bases remaining between them. The CDR3 covers 14 residues.

This clonotype was seen only a few times. The chain links TRBV12-3 or TRBV12-4 to TRBJ2-5; D gene uncertain. Trimming cost V 1 base and J 2 bases, with 8 bases left between them. The CDR3 consists of 14 residues. CDR3 loop: CASSLGGVQETQYF. Here the CDR3 DNA reads TGTGCCAGCAGTTTAGGAGGAGTTCAAGAGACCCAGTACTTC.

Ten or more counts support this clonotype. The chain employs TRBV7-9 and TRBJ2-3; no firm D call. V dropped 2 bases and J dropped 3 bases, with 6 bases sitting between them. There are 13 residues in the CDR3. CDR1 and CDR2 from the germline V gene are SEHNR and FQNEAQ (reference sequence). CDR3 residues: CASSLKETDTQYF. The DNA for the CDR3 is TGTGCCAGCAGCTTAAAGGAAACAGATACGCAGTATTTT.

This clonotype was seen at least ten times. The V call is TRBV12-3 or TRBV12-4, the J call TRBJ2-6; D is ambiguous. The CDR3 contains 14 residues. Between the trimmed V and J ends, which lost 6 bases and 0 bases, there was a span of 6 bases. The CDR3 DNA follows: TGTGCCAGCAGGGAAAGCTCTGGGGCCAACGTCCTGACTTTC. As protein: CASRESSGANVLTF.

This clonotype was seen a few times. The genes are TRBV7-9 and TRBJ1-2; perhaps TRBD1 as D (6 bases). The CDR3 runs 16 residues. Germline V CDR1 and CDR2: SEHNR, FQNEAQ (reference sequence). Trimming removed 0 bases at V and 2 bases at J, with 13 bases between. This CDR3 is CASSLAWDIPNYGYTF. The CDR3 DNA follows: TGTGCCAGCAGCTTAGCCTGGGACATCCCGAACTATGGCTACACCTTC. The full variable domain, rest sourced from reference TRBV7-9 and TRBJ1-2, is DTGVSQNPRHKITKRGQNVTFRCDPISEHNRLYWYRQTLGQGPEFLTYFQNEAQLEKSRLLSDRFSAERPKGSFSTLEIQRTEQGDSAMYLCASSLAWDIPNYGYTFGSGTRLTVV.

This clonotype was picked up a small number of times. The J gene is TRBJ2-7, the V gene TRBV5-1; D might be TRBD2 (6 bases). CDR3 length equals 14 residues. V lost 0 bases, J lost 8 bases, and 15 bases lay in between. The germline gives CDR1 SGHRS, CDR2 YFSETQ. This chain's CDR3 is CASSLASAGGKQYF. DNA of the CDR3: TGCGCCAGCAGCTTGGCTTCTGCAGGAGGGAAGCAGTACTTC. The whole variable domain, filled in from reference TRBV5-1 and TRBJ2-7, reads KAGVTQTPRYLIKTRGQQVTLSCSPISGHRSVSWYQQTPGQGLQFLFEYFSETQRNKGNFPGRFSGRQFSNSRSEMNVSTLELGDSALYLCASSLASAGGKQYFGPGTRLTVT.